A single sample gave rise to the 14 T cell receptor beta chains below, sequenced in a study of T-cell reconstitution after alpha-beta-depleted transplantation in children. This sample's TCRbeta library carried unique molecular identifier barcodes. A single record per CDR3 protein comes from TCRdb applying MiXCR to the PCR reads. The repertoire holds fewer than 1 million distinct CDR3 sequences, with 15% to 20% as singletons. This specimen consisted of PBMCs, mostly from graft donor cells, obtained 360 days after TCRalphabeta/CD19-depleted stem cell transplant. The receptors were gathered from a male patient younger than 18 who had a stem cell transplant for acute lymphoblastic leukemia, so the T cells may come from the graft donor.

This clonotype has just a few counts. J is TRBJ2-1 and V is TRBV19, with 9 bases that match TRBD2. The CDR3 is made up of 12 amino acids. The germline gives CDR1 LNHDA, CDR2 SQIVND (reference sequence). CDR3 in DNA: TGTGAGAAGCGGGAGGTGTCGGATGAGCAGTTCTTC. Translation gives CEKREVSDEQFF.

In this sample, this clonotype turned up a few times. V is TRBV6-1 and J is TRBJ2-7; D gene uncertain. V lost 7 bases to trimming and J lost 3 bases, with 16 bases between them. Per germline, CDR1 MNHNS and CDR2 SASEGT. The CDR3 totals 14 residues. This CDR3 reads CASKKAAGFYEQYF. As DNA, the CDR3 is TGTGCCAGCAAAAAGGCCGCCGGGTTCTACGAGCAGTACTTC.

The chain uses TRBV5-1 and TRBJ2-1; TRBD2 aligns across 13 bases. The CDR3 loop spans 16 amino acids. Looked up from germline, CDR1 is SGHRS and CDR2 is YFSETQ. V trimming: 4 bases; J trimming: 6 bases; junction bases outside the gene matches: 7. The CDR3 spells CASSPRTSGSSNEQFF. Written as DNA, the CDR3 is TGCGCCAGCAGCCCGAGGACTAGCGGGAGTTCCAATGAGCAGTTCTTC.

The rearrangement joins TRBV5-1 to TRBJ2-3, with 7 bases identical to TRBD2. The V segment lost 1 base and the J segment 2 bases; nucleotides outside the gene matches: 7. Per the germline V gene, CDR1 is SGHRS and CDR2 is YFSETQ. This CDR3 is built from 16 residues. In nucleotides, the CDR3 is TGCGCCAGCAGCTTGAAGATTAGCGGGTTCACAGATACGCAGTATTTT. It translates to CASSLKISGFTDTQYF.

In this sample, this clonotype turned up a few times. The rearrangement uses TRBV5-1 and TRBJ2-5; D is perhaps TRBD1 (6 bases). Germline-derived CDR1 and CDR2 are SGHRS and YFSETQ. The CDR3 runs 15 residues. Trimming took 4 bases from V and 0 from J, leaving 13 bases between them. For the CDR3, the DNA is TGCGCCAGCAGCGGCGCCGACAGGTACCAAGAGACCCAGTACTTC. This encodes CASSGADRYQETQYF.

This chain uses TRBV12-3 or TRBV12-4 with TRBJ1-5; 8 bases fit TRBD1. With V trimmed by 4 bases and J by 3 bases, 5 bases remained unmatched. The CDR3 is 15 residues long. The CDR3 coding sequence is TGTGCCAGCAGTTCCGGGACAGGTATCAATCAGCCCCAGCATTTT. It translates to CASSSGTGINQPQHF.

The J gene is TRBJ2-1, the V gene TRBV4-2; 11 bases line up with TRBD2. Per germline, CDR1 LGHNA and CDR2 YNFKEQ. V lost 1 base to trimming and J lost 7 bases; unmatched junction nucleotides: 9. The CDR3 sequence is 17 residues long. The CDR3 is CASSQAASGGRVNEQFF. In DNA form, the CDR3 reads TGTGCCAGCAGCCAAGCGGCTAGCGGGGGGCGAGTGAATGAGCAGTTCTTC.

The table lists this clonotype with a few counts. The CDR3 is CSAPQVPSYEQYF. CDR3 DNA sequence: TGCAGTGCTCCACAGGTTCCCTCCTACGAGCAGTACTTC. The rearrangement uses TRBV20-1 and TRBJ2-7; D may be TRBD1 (5 bases). Trimming removed 5 bases at V and 0 bases at J, with 11 bases between. The germline V gene encodes CDR1 DFQATT and CDR2 SNEGSKA (reference sequence). There are 13 residues in the CDR3.

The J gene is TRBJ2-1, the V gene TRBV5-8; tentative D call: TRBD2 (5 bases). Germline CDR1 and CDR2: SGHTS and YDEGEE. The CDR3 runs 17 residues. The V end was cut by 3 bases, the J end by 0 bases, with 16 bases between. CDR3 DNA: TGTGCCAGCAGCTGGAGGACTCCTCGTAGCTCCTACAATGAGCAGTTCTTC. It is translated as CASSWRTPRSSYNEQFF.

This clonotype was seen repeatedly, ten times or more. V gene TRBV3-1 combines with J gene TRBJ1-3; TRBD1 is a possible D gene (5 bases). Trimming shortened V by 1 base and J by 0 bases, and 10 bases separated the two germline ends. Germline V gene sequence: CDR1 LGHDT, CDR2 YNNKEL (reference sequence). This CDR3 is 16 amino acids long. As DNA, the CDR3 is TGTGCCAGCAGCCAAGTGGGACTTAGCTCTGGAAACACCATATATTTT. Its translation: CASSQVGLSSGNTIYF.

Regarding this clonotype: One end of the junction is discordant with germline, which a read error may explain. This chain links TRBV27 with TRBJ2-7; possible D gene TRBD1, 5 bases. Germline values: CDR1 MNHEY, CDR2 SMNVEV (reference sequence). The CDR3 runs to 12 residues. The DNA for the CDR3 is TGTGCCAGCAGGTGGGGCACCGGTCTTGTTCACTTC. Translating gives CASRWGTGLVHF.

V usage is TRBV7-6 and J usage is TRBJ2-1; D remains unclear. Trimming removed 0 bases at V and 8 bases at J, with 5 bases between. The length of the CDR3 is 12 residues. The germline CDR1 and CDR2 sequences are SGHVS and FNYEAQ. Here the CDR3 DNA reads TGTGCCAGCAGCTTAGCGGTACATGAGCAGTTCTTC. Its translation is CASSLAVHEQFF.

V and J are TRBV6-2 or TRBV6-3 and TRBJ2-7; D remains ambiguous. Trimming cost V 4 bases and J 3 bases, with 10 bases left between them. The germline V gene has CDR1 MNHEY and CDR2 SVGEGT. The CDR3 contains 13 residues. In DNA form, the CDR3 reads TGTGCCAGCAGTTTGGTGATCCACTACGAGCAGTACTTC. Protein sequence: CASSLVIHYEQYF.

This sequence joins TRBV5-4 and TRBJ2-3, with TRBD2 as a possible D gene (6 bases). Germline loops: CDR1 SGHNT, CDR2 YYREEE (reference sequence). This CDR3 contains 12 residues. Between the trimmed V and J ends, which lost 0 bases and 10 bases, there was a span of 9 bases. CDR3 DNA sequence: TGTGCCAGCAGCTTGGCCCTAGCGTCGCAGTATTTT. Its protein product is CASSLALASQYF.